What follows describes a single T cell receptor beta chain. The antigen remains unidentified. The germline V gene encodes CDR1 SGDLS and CDR2 YYNGEE. V gave up 3 bases and J gave up 0 bases; unmatched junction bases: 3. The CDR3 contains 15 residues. This sample is part of a study of shared clonotypes between healthy human individuals. At the level of the study: The study enrolled two women and a few men aged 18 to 49. The study used three CD4 naive, three CD4 memory, two CD8 naive and one CD8 memory plate per donor.

Study-level findings and limits: Relative to their counterparts shared across all four donors, non-shared clonotypes exhibited diminished generation probabilities.

Deep level was the assay's run setting. Libraries were prepared by immunoSEQ multiplex PCR; TCRdb keeps only in-frame clonotypes and omits some of them. The table has some 2,100,000 clones, roughly 91% seen once; the top ten hold 1.5% to 2%. Selected positively for CCR7 and CD45RO-negative, naive CD8 cells excluded terminally differentiated effector memory CD45RA+ cells. The sequence derives from a man aged 18 to 30 in good health. Some clones in this sample may be carry-over from other donors' samples. Input material: naive CD8+ T cells from PBMCs. The rearrangement joins TRBV9 to TRBJ1-3, with 7 positions matching TRBD1. The CDR3 DNA sequence: TGTGCCAGCAGCGAGGGACAGAGCTCTGGAAACACCATATATTTT. This codes for CASSEGQSSGNTIYF.